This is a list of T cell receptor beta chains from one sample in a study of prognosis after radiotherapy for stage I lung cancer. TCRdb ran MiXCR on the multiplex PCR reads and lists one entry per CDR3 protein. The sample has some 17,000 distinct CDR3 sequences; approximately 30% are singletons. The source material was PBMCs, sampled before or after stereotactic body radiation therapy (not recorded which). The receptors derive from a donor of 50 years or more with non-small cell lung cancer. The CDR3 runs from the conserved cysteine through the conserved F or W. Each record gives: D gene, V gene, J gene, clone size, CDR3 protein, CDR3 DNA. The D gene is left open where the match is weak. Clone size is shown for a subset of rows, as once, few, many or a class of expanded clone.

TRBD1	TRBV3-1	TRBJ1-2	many	CASSHTGGNYGYTF	TGTGCCAGCAGCCATACAGGGGGCAATTATGGCTACACCTTC
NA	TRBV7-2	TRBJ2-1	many	CASSLTRSSYNEQFF	TGTGCCAGCAGCCTCACCCGGAGCTCCTACAATGAGCAGTTCTTC
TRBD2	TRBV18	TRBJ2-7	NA	CASSHPVAGTYGREGLYEQYF	TGTGCCAGCTCACACCCCGTTGCCGGGACCTATGGGCGGGAGGGCCTCTACGAGCAGTACTTC
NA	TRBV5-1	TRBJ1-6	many	CASSLDPAESSYNSPLHF	TGCGCCAGCAGCTTGGATCCGGCCGAAAGCTCCTATAATTCACCCCTCCACTTT
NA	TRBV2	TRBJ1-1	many	CASSEALWGAFF	TGTGCCAGCAGTGAAGCGCTTTGGGGGGCTTTCTTT
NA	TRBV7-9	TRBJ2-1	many	CASSFLPGQLSYNEQFF	TGTGCCAGCAGCTTCTTGCCGGGACAACTATCCTACAATGAGCAGTTCTTC
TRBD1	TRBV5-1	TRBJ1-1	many	CASSWGQGGTEAFF	TGCGCCAGCAGTTGGGGACAGGGGGGCACTGAAGCTTTCTTT
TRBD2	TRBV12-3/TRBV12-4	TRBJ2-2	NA	CASTYLSGGHVGELFF	TGTGCCAGCACTTACCTATCGGGAGGGCATGTCGGGGAGCTATTTTTT
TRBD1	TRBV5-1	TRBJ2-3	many	CASSMGQITDTQYF	TGCGCCAGCAGCATGGGACAGATCACAGATACGCAGTATTTT
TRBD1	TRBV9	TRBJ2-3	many	CASSTGQGRTDTQYF	TGTGCCAGCAGCACTGGACAGGGAAGAACAGATACGCAGTATTTT
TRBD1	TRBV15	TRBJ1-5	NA	CATSRRQGSRHQPQHF	TGTGCCACCAGCAGAAGACAGGGGTCTCGCCATCAGCCCCAGCATTTT
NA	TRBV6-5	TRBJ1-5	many	CASSYDLRGRSNQPQHF	TGTGCCAGCAGTTACGACCTCCGGGGTAGAAGCAATCAGCCCCAGCATTTT
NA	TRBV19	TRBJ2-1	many	CASSNPSEEQFF	TGTGCCAGTAGTAATCCCTCTGAGGAGCAGTTCTTC
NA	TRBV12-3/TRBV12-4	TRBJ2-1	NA	CASSTGSGETNQQFF	TGTGCCAGCAGTACCGGGAGTGGTGAGACCAATCAGCAGTTCTTC
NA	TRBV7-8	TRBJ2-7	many	CASSLYRAGYEQYF	TGTGCCAGCAGCTTATACAGGGCTGGCTACGAGCAGTACTTC
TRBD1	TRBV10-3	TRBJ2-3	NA	CAISQGQVPTDTQYF	TGTGCCATCAGTCAGGGACAGGTTCCCACGGATACGCAGTATTTT
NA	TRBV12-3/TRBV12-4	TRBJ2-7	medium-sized	CASSDSFRAYEQYF	TGTGCCAGCAGTGATTCTTTTCGGGCCTACGAGCAGTACTTC
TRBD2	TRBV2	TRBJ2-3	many	CASSKLAGAFTDTQYF	TGTGCCAGCAGTAAACTAGCGGGGGCCTTCACAGATACGCAGTATTTT
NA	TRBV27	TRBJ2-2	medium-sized	CASTSLGFAGELFF	TGTGCCAGCACCTCTCTGGGGTTTGCCGGGGAGCTGTTTTTT
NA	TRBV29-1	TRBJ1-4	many	CSVEVGGWGNEKLFF	TGCAGCGTTGAAGTTGGGGGTTGGGGGAATGAAAAACTGTTTTTT
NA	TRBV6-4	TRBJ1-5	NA	CASTPPKFGVGNQPQHF	TGTGCCAGCACTCCCCCGAAGTTTGGTGTGGGCAATCAGCCCCAGCATTTT
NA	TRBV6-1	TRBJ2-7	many	CASRSGAYEQYF	TGTGCCAGCAGATCGGGGGCCTACGAGCAGTACTTC
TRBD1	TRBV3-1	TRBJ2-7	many	CASSQGGSGGSEQYF	TGTGCCAGCAGCCAGGGTGGCTCAGGGGGAAGCGAGCAGTACTTC
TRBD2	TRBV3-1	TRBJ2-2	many	CASSRRLARDTGELFF	TGTGCCAGCAGTCGGAGACTAGCGCGGGACACCGGGGAGCTGTTTTTT
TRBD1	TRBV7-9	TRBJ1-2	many	CASSLGGQGALYGYTF	TGTGCCAGCAGCTTAGGGGGACAGGGGGCCCTCTATGGCTACACCTTC
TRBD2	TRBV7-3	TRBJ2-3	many	CASSPRTSGRQSDTQYF	TGTGCCAGCAGCCCGCGGACTAGCGGGAGACAGAGTGATACGCAGTATTTT
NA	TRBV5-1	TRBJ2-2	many	CASSYGTTNTGELFF	TGCGCCAGCAGCTATGGGACGACGAACACCGGGGAGCTGTTTTTT
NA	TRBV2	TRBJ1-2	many	CASNGQTNYGYTF	TGTGCCAGCAACGGACAGACTAACTATGGCTACACCTTC
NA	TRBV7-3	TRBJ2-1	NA	CASSPGLDSYNEQFF	TGTGCCAGCAGCCCTGGGTTGGATTCCTACAATGAGCAGTTCTTC
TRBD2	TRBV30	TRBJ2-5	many	CAWGGVAGAQETQYF	TGTGCCTGGGGGGGGGTAGCGGGAGCCCAAGAGACCCAGTACTTC
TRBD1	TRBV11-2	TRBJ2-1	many	CASSLGFRGTGDFGEQFF	TGTGCCAGCAGCTTAGGTTTTCGAGGGACAGGGGACTTTGGTGAGCAGTTCTTC
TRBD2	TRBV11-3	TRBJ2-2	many	CASSFGLAGELFF	TGTGCCAGCAGCTTCGGACTAGCCGGGGAGCTGTTTTTT
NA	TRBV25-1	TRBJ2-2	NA	CASSRDSVMSGTGELFF	TGTGCCAGCAGTAGAGATAGCGTGATGTCGGGCACCGGGGAGCTGTTTTTT
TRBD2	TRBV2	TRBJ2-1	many	CASSPGLAGGVNEQFF	TGTGCCAGCAGCCCTGGACTAGCGGGAGGGGTCAATGAGCAGTTCTTC
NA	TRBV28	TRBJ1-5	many	CASKDRKGRSNQPQHF	TGTGCCAGCAAAGATCGAAAGGGACGGAGCAATCAGCCCCAGCATTTT
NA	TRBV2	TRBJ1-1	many	CASSEVARNTEAFF	TGTGCCAGCAGTGAAGTTGCGAGGAACACTGAAGCTTTCTTT
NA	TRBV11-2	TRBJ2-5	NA	CAGSQTGFRETQYF	TGTGCCGGCAGTCAAACAGGGTTTAGAGAGACCCAGTACTTC
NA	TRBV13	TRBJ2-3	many	CASSSPADTQYF	TGTGCCAGCAGCTCCCCCGCAGATACGCAGTATTTT
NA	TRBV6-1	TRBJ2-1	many	CASSSLNAGEQFF	TGTGCCAGCAGCAGCCTTAATGCAGGTGAGCAGTTCTTC
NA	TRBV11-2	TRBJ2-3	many	CASSLDGFGQRRSDTQYF	TGTGCCAGCAGCTTAGACGGTTTTGGTCAACGCCGATCAGATACGCAGTATTTT
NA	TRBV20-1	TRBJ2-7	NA	CSASTPLLRLSYEQYF	TGCAGTGCTAGCACCCCTCTGCTGAGGCTCTCCTACGAGCAGTACTTC
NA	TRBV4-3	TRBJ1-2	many	CASSQDTGQNYGYTF	TGCGCCAGCAGCCAAGATACGGGGCAGAACTATGGCTACACCTTC
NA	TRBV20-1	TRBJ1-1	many	CSARADRLDRRPEAFF	TGCAGTGCTAGAGCCGATAGGCTCGATCGTCGTCCTGAAGCTTTCTTT
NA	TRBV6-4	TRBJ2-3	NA	CASILLEGVSTDTQYF	TGTGCCAGCATCCTCCTGGAAGGAGTGAGCACAGATACGCAGTATTTT
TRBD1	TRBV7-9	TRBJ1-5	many	CASSASGGGNQPQHF	TGTGCCAGCAGCGCCTCAGGGGGCGGCAATCAGCCCCAGCATTTT
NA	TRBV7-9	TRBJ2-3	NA	CASTRRIVVGTDTQYF	TGTGCCAGCACCCGACGGATAGTTGTAGGAACAGATACGCAGTATTTT
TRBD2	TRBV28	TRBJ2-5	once	CAGMGTSGSQETQYF	TGTGCCGGCATGGGGACTAGCGGTTCCCAAGAGACCCAGTACTTC
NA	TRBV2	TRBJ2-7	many	CASSDFYEQYF	TGTGCCAGCAGTGACTTCTACGAGCAGTACTTC